This T cell receptor (beta chain) was identified during a study of T cell responses to AZD1222 COVID-19 vaccine. This CDR3 has 15 residues. V lost 1 base and J lost 7; bases outside the gene matches: 5. The germline CDR1 and CDR2 sequences are MGHRA and YSYEKL. Comment on this clone: The antigen is not known.

Study-wide results and caveats: Most donors were white British and more were female, and clonal diversity was possibly underestimated.

The data were produced by immunoSEQ multiplex PCR, yet TCRdb's version contains in-frame clones alone and is incomplete. Here the sample spans 90,000 to 150,000 clones, around 90% being singletons. This sample comprised peripheral blood, obtained on day 0 of AZD1222 vaccination. V gene TRBV4-1 combines with J gene TRBJ2-1; 9 bases are shared with TRBD1. This receptor was obtained from an adult in good health. The CDR3 DNA follows: TGCGCCAGCAGCCAAGGACAGGGGGGTTTGAATGAGCAGTTCTTC. It yields the protein CASSQGQGGLNEQFF.